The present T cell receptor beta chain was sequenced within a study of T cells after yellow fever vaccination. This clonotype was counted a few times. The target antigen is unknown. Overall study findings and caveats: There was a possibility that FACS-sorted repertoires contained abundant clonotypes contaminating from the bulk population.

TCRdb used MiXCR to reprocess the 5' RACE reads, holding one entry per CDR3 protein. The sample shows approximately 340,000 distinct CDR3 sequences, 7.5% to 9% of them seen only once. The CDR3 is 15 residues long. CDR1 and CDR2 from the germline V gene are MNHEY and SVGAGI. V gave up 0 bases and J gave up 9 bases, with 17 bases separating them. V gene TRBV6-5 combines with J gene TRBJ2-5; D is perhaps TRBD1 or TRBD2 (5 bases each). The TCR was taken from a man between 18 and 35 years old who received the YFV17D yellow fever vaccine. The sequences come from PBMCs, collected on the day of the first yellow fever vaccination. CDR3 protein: CASSYSGDVRVAQYF. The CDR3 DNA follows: TGTGCCAGCAGTTACTCAGGGGACGTGAGGGTGGCCCAGTACTTC.